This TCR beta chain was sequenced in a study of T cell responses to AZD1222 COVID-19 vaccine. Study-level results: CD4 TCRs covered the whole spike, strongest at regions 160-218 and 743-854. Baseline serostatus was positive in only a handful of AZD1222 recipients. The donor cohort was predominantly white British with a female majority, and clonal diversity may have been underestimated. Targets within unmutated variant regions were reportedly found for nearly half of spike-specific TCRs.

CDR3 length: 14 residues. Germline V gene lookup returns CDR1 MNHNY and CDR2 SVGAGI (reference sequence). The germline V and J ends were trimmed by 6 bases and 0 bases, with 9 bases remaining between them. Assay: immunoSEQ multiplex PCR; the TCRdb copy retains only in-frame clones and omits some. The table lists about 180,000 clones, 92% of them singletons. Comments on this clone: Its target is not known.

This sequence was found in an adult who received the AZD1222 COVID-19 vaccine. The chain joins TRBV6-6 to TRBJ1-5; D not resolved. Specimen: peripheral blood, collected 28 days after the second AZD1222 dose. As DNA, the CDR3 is TGTGCCAGCAGCCGACAAGATAGCAATCAGCCCCAGCATTTT. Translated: CASSRQDSNQPQHF.